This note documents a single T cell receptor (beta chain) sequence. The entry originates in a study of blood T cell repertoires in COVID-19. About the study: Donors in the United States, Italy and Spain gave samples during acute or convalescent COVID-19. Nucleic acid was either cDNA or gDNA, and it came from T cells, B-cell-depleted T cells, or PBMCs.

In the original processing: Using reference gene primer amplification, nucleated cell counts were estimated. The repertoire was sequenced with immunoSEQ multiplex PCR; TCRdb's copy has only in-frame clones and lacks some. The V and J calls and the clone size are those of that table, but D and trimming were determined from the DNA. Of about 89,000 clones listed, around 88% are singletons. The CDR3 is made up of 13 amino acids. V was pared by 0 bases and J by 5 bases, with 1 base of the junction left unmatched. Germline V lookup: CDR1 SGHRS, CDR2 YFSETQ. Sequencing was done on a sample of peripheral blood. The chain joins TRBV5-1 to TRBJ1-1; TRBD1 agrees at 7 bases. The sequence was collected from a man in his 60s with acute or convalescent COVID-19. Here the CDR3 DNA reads TGCGCCAGCAGCTTGGAGGGGGCGACTGAAGCTTTCTTT. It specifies CASSLEGATEAFF.